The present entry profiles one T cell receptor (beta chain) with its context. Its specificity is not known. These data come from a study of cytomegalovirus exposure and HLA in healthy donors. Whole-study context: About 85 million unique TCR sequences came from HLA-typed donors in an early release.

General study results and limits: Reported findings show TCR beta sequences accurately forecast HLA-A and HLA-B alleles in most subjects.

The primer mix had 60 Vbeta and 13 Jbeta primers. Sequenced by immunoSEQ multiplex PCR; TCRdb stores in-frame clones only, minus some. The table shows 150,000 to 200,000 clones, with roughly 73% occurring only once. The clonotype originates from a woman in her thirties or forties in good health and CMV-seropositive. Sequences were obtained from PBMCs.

Here the CDR3 reads CASSLTSYQETQYF. The CDR3 DNA is TGTGCCAGCAGCTTGACATCGTACCAAGAGACCCAGTACTTC. The rearrangement joins TRBV7-2 to TRBJ2-5; D is undetermined. Germline CDR1 and CDR2: SGHTA and FQGNSA. Deletions cut 3 bases from V and 0 bases from J, with 8 bases between. The CDR3 totals 14 residues.